The clone carrying this T cell receptor (beta chain) was found a few times. This record comes from a study of CD8+ T cells in alopecia areata. The CDR3 length is 12 residues. Trimming took 7 bases from V and 6 from J, leaving 13 bases between them. The germline CDR1 and CDR2 sequences are MGHDK and SYGVNS. RNA was isolated and reverse transcribed to cDNA, the sequencing template. Repertoires were generated with immunoSEQ multiplex PCR, while TCRdb's copy carries only in-frame clones and drops some. The table has 160,000 or so clones, around half seen once. Here the sequenced sample was CD8+ T cells sorted from blood, taken at week 0. This chain joins TRBV25-1 and TRBJ2-7; D gene unclear. The TCR comes from a human donor with alopecia areata. The CDR3 DNA sequence: TGTGCCAGCACCCGAGGACCCGGCGAGCAGTACTTC. It encodes CASTRGPGEQYF.